This T cell receptor beta chain was documented in a study of blood T cell repertoires in COVID-19. Study overall: Sample material is recorded as cDNA or gDNA derived from T cells, B-cell-depleted T cells, or PBMCs.

How the authors handled the data: Reference gene primers were amplified, and this amplification served to estimate nucleated cell counts. Clones were sequenced by immunoSEQ multiplex PCR, and TCRdb holds only the in-frame ones, with some missing. Clonal size and the V and J genes are those of that table, whereas D and trimming came from the DNA. The table records around 110,000 clones, roughly 84% of them present only once. CDR1 is MNHEY and CDR2 is SVGAGI in the germline V gene. Deletions cut 4 bases from V and 7 bases from J, with 17 bases between. This CDR3 comprises 15 residues. The sequence came from a human donor in a cohort sampled during active COVID-19. The sample consisted of peripheral blood. This sequence joins TRBV6-5 and TRBJ1-5; D gene unclear. CDR3 in DNA: TGTGCCAGCAGTTCCTCTCTGGCTACCGGGCAGCCCCAGCATTTT. This sequence encodes CASSSSLATGQPQHF.